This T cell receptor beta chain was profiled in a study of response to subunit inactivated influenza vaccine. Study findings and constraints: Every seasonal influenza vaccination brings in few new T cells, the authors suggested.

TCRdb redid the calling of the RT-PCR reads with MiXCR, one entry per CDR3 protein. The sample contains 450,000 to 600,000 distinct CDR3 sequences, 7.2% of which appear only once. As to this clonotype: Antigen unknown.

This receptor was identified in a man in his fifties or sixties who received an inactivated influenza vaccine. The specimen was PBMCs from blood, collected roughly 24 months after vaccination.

The CDR3 coding sequence is TGCAGTGCTAGAGATCTAGCGGGAGCGAACACCGGGGAGCTGTTTTTT. Encoded protein: CSARDLAGANTGELFF. V usage is TRBV20-1 and J usage is TRBJ2-2; 10 bases are a match to TRBD2. CDR1 and CDR2 from the germline V gene are DFQATT and SNEGSKA (reference sequence). The J segment lost 0 bases and the V segment lost 0 bases, leaving 1 base of the junction unmatched. This CDR3 comprises 16 residues.